Following are 29 T cell receptor beta chains from one sample sequenced in a study of cytomegalovirus exposure and HLA in healthy donors. Primers for the PCR totalled 60 Vbeta and 13 Jbeta. Produced via immunoSEQ multiplex PCR; TCRdb's table is partial and in-frame only. The sample includes some 90,000 clones, 60% to 85% seen only once; the top ten take around 2.1%. Sequenced input: PBMCs. The receptor source for this set is a boy aged 10-17 years in good health and CMV-seronegative.

The V gene is TRBV25-1, the J gene TRBJ2-7; TRBD1 matches at 8 bases. Germline V gene lookup returns CDR1 MGHDK and CDR2 SYGVNS. With 11 bases clipped from V and 2 bases from J, the junction kept 8 bases outside the gene matches. The CDR3 consists of 13 residues. CDR3 in DNA: TGTGCCTGCCAGGGGGCGAGGGCCTACGAGCAGTACTTC. Translating gives CACQGARAYEQYF.

The chain combines TRBV7-2 with TRBJ2-7; D is perhaps TRBD2 (6 bases). Trimming cost V 4 bases and J 1 base, with 17 bases left between them. The CDR3 runs 16 residues. The V gene's germline CDR1 is SGHTA and CDR2 FQGNSA. The chain's CDR3 is CASSSWRERQSYEQYF. CDR3 bases: TGTGCCAGCAGCTCTTGGAGGGAGCGACAATCCTACGAGCAGTACTTC.

The CDR3 sequence: CASRDGDQPQHF. The CDR3 DNA is TGTGCCAGCAGGGATGGAGATCAGCCCCAGCATTTT. The chain couples TRBV27 to TRBJ1-5; D not resolved. The germline CDR1 and CDR2 sequences are MNHEY and SMNVEV (reference sequence). This CDR3 region has 12 residues. V was shortened by 6 bases and J by 5 bases, with 8 bases between the two germline ends.

The V gene is TRBV19, the J gene TRBJ2-4, with 8 bases identical to TRBD2. CDR1 LNHDA and CDR2 SQIVND come from the germline V gene (reference sequence). The CDR3 is 14 residues long. Losses at the gene ends were 5 bases for V and 4 bases for J; bases not matched to a gene: 4. CDR3 in DNA: TGTGCCAGTAGTGAGCCGGGAGGGAAAAACATTCAGTACTTC. Amino acid sequence: CASSEPGGKNIQYF.

This chain links TRBV5-4 with TRBJ2-7, with TRBD1 identical over 8 bases. This CDR3 has 13 residues. The germline V gene has CDR1 SGHNT and CDR2 YYREEE (reference sequence). V shed 4 bases, J shed 3 bases, and the junction held 3 bases outside the gene matches. The CDR3 sequence is CASSQGTGYEQYF. As DNA, the CDR3 is TGTGCCAGCAGCCAGGGGACAGGCTACGAGCAGTACTTC.

The V gene is TRBV9, the J gene TRBJ1-5, with D possibly TRBD1 on 5 matching bases. CDR1 and CDR2 (germline): SGDLS, YYNGEE. The CDR3 consists of 16 residues. The V gene lost 4 bases and the J gene lost 9 bases, with 23 bases spanning the gap. CDR3 loop: CASSPHHHPDQGPQHF. CDR3 nucleotide sequence: TGTGCCAGCAGCCCCCACCACCACCCGGACCAGGGGCCCCAGCATTTT.

The gene calls are TRBV7-2 and TRBJ2-3, with 7 nucleotides matching TRBD2. The V gene's germline CDR1 is SGHTA and CDR2 FQGNSA. The CDR3 loop spans 15 amino acids. Trimming took 5 bases from V and 3 from J; bases not matched to a gene: 8. CDR3: CASSQGGPRTDTQYF. In DNA form, the CDR3 reads TGTGCCAGCAGCCAGGGAGGGCCAAGGACAGATACGCAGTATTTT. The whole variable domain, filled in from reference TRBV7-2 and TRBJ2-3, reads GAGVSQSPSNKVTEKGKDVELRCDPISGHTALYWYRQSLGQGLEFLIYFQGNSAPDKSGLPSDRFSAERTGGSVSTLTIQRTQQEDSAVYLCASSQGGPRTDTQYFGPGTRLTVL.

The rearrangement links TRBV5-1 to TRBJ1-1; unclear D gene. V lost 7 bases, J lost 1 base, and 14 bases lay in between. Germline V gene data show CDR1 as SGHRS and CDR2 as YFSETQ. This CDR3 comprises 14 residues. The CDR3 DNA reads as TGCGCCAGCCGAGGTCGTGAGGGGAACACTGAAGCTTTCTTT. It yields the protein CASRGREGNTEAFF.

This chain uses TRBV2 with TRBJ1-5, with unresolved D. The CDR3 loop spans 14 amino acids. V was pared by 2 bases and J by 3 bases, with 8 bases between. CDR1 SNHLY and CDR2 FYNNEI come from the germline V gene. The CDR3 DNA reads TGTGCCAGCAGTGAAACCAGGTCCAATCAGCCCCAGCATTTT. Its protein is CASSETRSNQPQHF.

CDR3 protein: CASSQTGREETQYF. The CDR3 coding sequence is TGCGCCAGCAGCCAAACAGGGAGAGAAGAGACCCAGTACTTC. The V and J genes are TRBV4-3 and TRBJ2-5; D perhaps matches TRBD1 (6 bases). Germline loops: CDR1 LGHNA, CDR2 YSLEER. The CDR3 consists of 14 residues. Deletions cut 2 bases from V and 3 bases from J, with 10 bases between.

This chain connects TRBV7-3 to TRBJ1-4; 7 nucleotides align to TRBD1. Trimming cost V 5 bases and J 11 bases; bases outside gene matches: 8. The CDR3 covers 13 residues. Germline V gene lookup returns CDR1 SGHTA and CDR2 FQGTGA. The CDR3 region is CASSRQGGEKLFF. CDR3 DNA sequence: TGTGCCAGCAGCCGACAGGGTGGTGAGAAACTGTTTTTT.

The chain couples TRBV6-5 to TRBJ1-2; perhaps TRBD1 as D (5 bases). Germline CDR1 and CDR2: MNHEY and SVGAGI. The V end lost 8 bases, the J end lost 4 bases, and 11 bases lay between the germline ends. CDR3 length: 12 amino acids. The CDR3 protein is CASGDFGYGYTF. In DNA form, the CDR3 reads TGTGCCAGCGGGGACTTTGGCTATGGCTACACCTTC.

This clone turned up a few times. V is TRBV9 and J is TRBJ2-6; 9 nucleotides agree with TRBD1. CDR1 is SGDLS, CDR2 YYNGEE, per germline. Germline trimming cut 8 bases from V and 1 base from J; bases unmatched to any gene: 4. CDR3 length equals 15 residues. CDR3 region: CASGQGLSGANVLTF. The CDR3 DNA follows: TGTGCCAGTGGACAGGGGCTTTCTGGGGCCAACGTCCTGACTTTC.

This clone was observed a few times. V is TRBV5-4 and J is TRBJ2-1, with a possible D match to TRBD2 (6 bases). Trimming left V 6 bases short and J 0 bases short, with 13 bases between. Germline values: CDR1 SGHNT, CDR2 YYREEE (reference sequence). This CDR3 has 15 residues. The DNA for the CDR3 is TGTGCCAGCACCCCGTACGGGAGCTCCTACAATGAGCAGTTCTTC. This gives the protein CASTPYGSSYNEQFF.

The rearrangement uses TRBV7-9 and TRBJ1-2; TRBD1 matches 7 bases. Per the germline V gene, CDR1 is SEHNR and CDR2 is FQNEAQ (reference sequence). CDR3 size: 16 residues. The V and J ends lost 2 bases and 6 bases, in that order; junction bases with no gene match: 12. The CDR3, as DNA: TGTGCCAGCAGCTTATCAACACTCCAGGGGGTCGATGGCTACACCTTC. Encoded protein: CASSLSTLQGVDGYTF.

The V call is TRBV27, the J call TRBJ2-1; D may be TRBD2 (6 bases). Germline-derived CDR1 and CDR2 are MNHEY and SMNVEV (reference sequence). The CDR3 runs 13 residues. Trimming stripped 8 bases from V and 4 bases from J, with 12 bases between. CDR3 loop: CASQGLIYNEQFF. CDR3 nucleotides: TGTGCCAGCCAGGGACTTATTTACAATGAGCAGTTCTTC.

The CDR3 bases are TGTGCCAGCACCACGGGGGCAGGGGGCTACGAGCAGTACTTC. It codes for CASTTGAGGYEQYF. The chain links TRBV6-5 to TRBJ2-7, with D perhaps TRBD1 (7 bases). This CDR3 has 14 residues. With 7 bases removed from V and 3 bases from J, the gap between germline ends came to 16 bases. CDR1 MNHEY and CDR2 SVGAGI come from the germline V gene.

V is TRBV4-1 and J is TRBJ2-7, with TRBD1 matching over 9 bases. The V gene end was trimmed by 3 bases and the J gene end by 2 bases; junction bases not matched to a gene: 14. The length of the CDR3 is 18 residues. The germline CDR1 and CDR2 sequences are MGHRA and YSYEKL. CDR3 sequence reads: CASSHAQNWDRAPYEQYF. The DNA for the CDR3 is TGCGCCAGCAGCCACGCCCAAAACTGGGACAGGGCCCCCTACGAGCAGTACTTC.

The V gene is TRBV27, the J gene TRBJ1-3; 7 nucleotides align to TRBD1. Germline V lookup: CDR1 MNHEY, CDR2 SMNVEV (reference sequence). V lost 6 bases to trimming and J lost 4 bases; unmatched junction nucleotides: 6. This CDR3 has 14 amino acids. The DNA for the CDR3 is TGTGCCAGCAGCCTGAGGGGGCGAGGAAACACCATATATTTT. The encoded protein is CASSLRGRGNTIYF.

The gene calls are TRBV7-2 and TRBJ2-7, with D maybe TRBD1 (7 bases). Germline CDR1 is SGHTA and CDR2 is FQGNSA. Trimming took off 1 base at V and 1 base at J, with 14 bases between the two ends. The CDR3 spans 16 residues. CDR3 DNA: TGTGCCAGCAGCTTAGGTGGCAGGGGGGTATCCTACGAGCAGTACTTC. Its protein is CASSLGGRGVSYEQYF.

V and J are TRBV7-2 and TRBJ2-1; TRBD2 matches at 7 bases. Germline values: CDR1 SGHTA, CDR2 FQGNSA. The trim removed 4 bases at V and 3 bases at J, leaving 3 bases unmatched. This CDR3 has 14 residues. The CDR3 nucleotides read TGTGCCAGCAGCTCCCTAGCGGACTACAATGAGCAGTTCTTC. Protein sequence: CASSSLADYNEQFF.

The rearrangement joins TRBV6-5 to TRBJ1-1; D remains unclear. The germline V gene encodes CDR1 MNHEY and CDR2 SVGAGI. V was shortened by 4 bases and J by 5 bases, with 8 bases between the two germline ends. There are 12 residues in the CDR3. The CDR3 nucleotides are TGTGCCAGCAGTTCTCCGGGGACTGAAGCTTTCTTT. Amino acid sequence: CASSSPGTEAFF.

The CDR3 reads CSGRQGLNTEAFF. The CDR3 region has the DNA TGCAGCGGGCGACAGGGGCTGAACACTGAAGCTTTCTTT. The V and J genes are TRBV29-1 and TRBJ1-1; 8 bases map to TRBD1. Per germline, CDR1 SQVTM and CDR2 ANQGSEA. V lost 7 bases to trimming and J lost 0 bases; unmatched junction nucleotides: 4. The CDR3 has 13 amino acids.

The rearrangement joins TRBV7-9 to TRBJ2-7; D perhaps matches TRBD1 (6 bases). V gave up 4 bases and J gave up 0 bases, with 13 bases separating them. The CDR3 length is 15 residues. Germline CDR1 is SEHNR and CDR2 is FQNEAQ (reference sequence). CDR3 residues: CASSYTDSNSYEQYF. The CDR3 bases are TGTGCCAGCAGCTACACGGACAGCAACTCCTACGAGCAGTACTTC. The entire variable domain, with the rest obtained from reference TRBV7-9 and TRBJ2-7, is as follows: DTGVSQNPRHKITKRGQNVTFRCDPISEHNRLYWYRQTLGQGPEFLTYFQNEAQLEKSRLLSDRFSAERPKGSFSTLEIQRTEQGDSAMYLCASSYTDSNSYEQYFGPGTRLTVT.

This clone was seen a handful of times. V and J are TRBV7-9 and TRBJ1-1; D perhaps matches TRBD1 (5 bases). This CDR3 is built from 14 residues. Germline lookup yields CDR1 SEHNR and CDR2 FQNEAQ (reference sequence). With 5 bases removed from V and 5 bases from J, the gap between germline ends came to 15 bases. The CDR3 nucleotides read TGTGCCAGCAGCACAACGGGCCCAGGGACTGAAGCTTTCTTT. Translation: CASSTTGPGTEAFF. Complete variable domain (other parts from reference TRBV7-9 and TRBJ1-1): DTGVSQNPRHKITKRGQNVTFRCDPISEHNRLYWYRQTLGQGPEFLTYFQNEAQLEKSRLLSDRFSAERPKGSFSTLEIQRTEQGDSAMYLCASSTTGPGTEAFFGQGTRLTVV.

This clone was seen more than once but under ten times. The chain carries TRBV4-2 and TRBJ2-6, with a possible D match to TRBD1 (5 bases). The CDR3 is 18 amino acids. Germline CDR1 is LGHNA and CDR2 is YNFKEQ. Trimming pared 0 bases from V and 0 bases from J, leaving 12 bases between. CDR3 coding DNA: TGTGCCAGCAGCCAAGATGGACACTACAGCTCTGGGGCCAACGTCCTGACTTTC. Translated, it gives CASSQDGHYSSGANVLTF.

V gene TRBV5-1 combines with J gene TRBJ2-5, with a weak D call TRBD1 (6 bases). CDR3 length equals 14 residues. V lost 0 bases, J lost 5 bases, and 11 bases lay in between. Per the germline V gene, CDR1 is SGHRS and CDR2 is YFSETQ. In DNA form, the CDR3 reads TGCGCCAGCAGCTTGGCAGGGGCAGCGGAGACCCAGTACTTC. This sequence encodes CASSLAGAAETQYF.

The chain carries TRBV7-9 and TRBJ1-2; no firm D call. The germline V gene encodes CDR1 SEHNR and CDR2 FQNEAQ (reference sequence). CDR3 length equals 15 residues. V lost 5 bases and J 6 bases, leaving 19 bases between the germline ends. CDR3 sequence (DNA): TGTGCCAGCAGCAATGTTAAACCGTACGAGCATGGCTACACCTTC. This encodes CASSNVKPYEHGYTF.

The chain uses TRBV30 and TRBJ2-7; D might be TRBD2 (6 bases). This CDR3 has 15 amino acids. The germline V and J ends were trimmed by 3 bases and 9 bases, with 24 bases remaining between them. Germline assignment: CDR1 GTSNPN and CDR2 SVGIG (reference sequence). The CDR3 DNA reads TGTGCCTGGAGACTGCCCGGGAGCAACTCCCTTGGGCAGTACTTC. This gives the protein CAWRLPGSNSLGQYF.